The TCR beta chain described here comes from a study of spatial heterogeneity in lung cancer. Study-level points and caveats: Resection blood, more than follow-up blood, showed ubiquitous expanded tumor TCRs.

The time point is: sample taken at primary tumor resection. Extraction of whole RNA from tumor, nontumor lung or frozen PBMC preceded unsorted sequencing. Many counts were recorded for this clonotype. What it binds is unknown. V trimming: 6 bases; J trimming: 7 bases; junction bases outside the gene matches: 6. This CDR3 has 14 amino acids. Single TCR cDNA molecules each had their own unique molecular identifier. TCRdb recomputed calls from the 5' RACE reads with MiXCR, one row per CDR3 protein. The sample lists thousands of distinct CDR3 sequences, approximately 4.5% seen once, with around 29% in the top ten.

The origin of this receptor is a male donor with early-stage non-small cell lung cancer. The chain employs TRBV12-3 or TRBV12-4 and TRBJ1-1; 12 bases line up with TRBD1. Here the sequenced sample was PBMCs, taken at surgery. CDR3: CASRSGTGGDEAFF. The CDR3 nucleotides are TGTGCCAGCAGATCCGGGACAGGGGGCGATGAAGCTTTCTTT.